This T cell receptor beta chain derives from a study of regulatory T cells in long-lasting Graves disease. Time point: persistent/refractory GD, antithyroid drugs over 5 years with positive TRAb. After RNA was extracted from PBMCs, the TCR library was made from it. This CDR3 has 14 residues. V lost 0 bases and J lost 6, with 11 bases in between. CDR1 and CDR2 from the germline V gene are SGHTA and FQGNSA. With iRepertoire HTBI primers and Arm-PCR of CDR3 regions, TCR beta libraries were built. TCRdb fed the multiplex PCR reads into MiXCR, producing one record per CDR3 protein. The repertoire holds around 460,000 distinct CDR3 sequences, with approximately 23% as singletons. This clonotype was seen a handful of times.

The source was peripheral blood mononuclear cells (PBMCs), collected when the disease was refractory, from a patient treated with antithyroid drugs. This clonotype originated in a female donor with Graves disease. The chain links TRBV7-2 to TRBJ1-1, with a possible D match to TRBD1 (5 bases). DNA for the CDR3: TGTGCCAGCAGCTTAGCGGAGGGGAGGGCTGAAGCTTTCTTT. Translated, it gives CASSLAEGRAEAFF.